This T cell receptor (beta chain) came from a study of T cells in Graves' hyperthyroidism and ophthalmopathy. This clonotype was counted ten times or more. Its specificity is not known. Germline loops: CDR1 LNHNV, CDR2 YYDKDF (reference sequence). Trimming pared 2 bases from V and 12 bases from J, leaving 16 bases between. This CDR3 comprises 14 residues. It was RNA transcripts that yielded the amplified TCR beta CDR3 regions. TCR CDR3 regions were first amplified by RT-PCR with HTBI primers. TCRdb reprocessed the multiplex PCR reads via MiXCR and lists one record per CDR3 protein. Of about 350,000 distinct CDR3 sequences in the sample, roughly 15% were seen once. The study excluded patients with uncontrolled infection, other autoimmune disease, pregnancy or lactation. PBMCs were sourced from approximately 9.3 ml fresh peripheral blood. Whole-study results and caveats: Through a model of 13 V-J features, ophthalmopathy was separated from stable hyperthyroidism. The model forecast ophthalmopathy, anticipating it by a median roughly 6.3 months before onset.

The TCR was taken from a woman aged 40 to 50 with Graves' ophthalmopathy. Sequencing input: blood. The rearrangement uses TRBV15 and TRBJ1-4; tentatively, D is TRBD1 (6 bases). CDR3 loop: CATSRLIQGVELFF. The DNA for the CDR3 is TGTGCCACCAGCAGACTCATACAGGGCGTAGAACTGTTTTTT.